The 23 T cell receptor beta chains reported below all come from one sample, sequenced in a study of shared clonotypes between healthy human individuals. Repertoires were generated with immunoSEQ multiplex PCR, while TCRdb's copy carries only in-frame clones and drops some. The sample carries approximately 1.9 million clones, just over 90% recorded once. Naive CD8 cells comprised CD45RO-negative, CCR7-positively selected cells, excluding terminally differentiated effector memory CD45RA+ cells. The material sequenced was naive CD8+ T cells from PBMCs. All receptors come from a man younger than 35 in good health. Some clones in this sample may be carry-over from other donors' samples.

The V gene is TRBV15, the J gene TRBJ2-7, with no clear D. Deletions cut 1 base from V and 0 bases from J, with 13 bases between. This CDR3 contains 16 residues. Germline assignment: CDR1 LNHNV and CDR2 YYDKDF (reference sequence). CDR3 residues: CATSRGRAVSSYEQYF. In DNA form, the CDR3 reads TGTGCCACCAGCAGAGGTAGGGCAGTCAGCTCCTACGAGCAGTACTTC.

The sample holds a few counts of this clone. The chain employs TRBV19 and TRBJ2-1; D perhaps matches TRBD2 (5 bases). Germline V CDR1 and CDR2: LNHDA, SQIVND (reference sequence). The CDR3 covers 14 residues. V lost 7 bases, J lost 4 bases, and 14 bases lay in between. The CDR3 DNA reads TGTGCCAGTACTCCTCTAGCCGGGTACAATGAGCAGTTCTTC. It yields the protein CASTPLAGYNEQFF.

This chain uses TRBV4-2 with TRBJ2-7, with a weak D call TRBD1 (6 bases). V gave up 1 base and J gave up 6 bases, with 13 bases separating them. Germline CDR1 LGHNA, CDR2 YNFKEQ. CDR3 length: 14 amino acids. The CDR3 region has the DNA TGTGCCAGCAGCCAAGGGGGGCAGAGGTTCGAGCAGTACTTC. As protein: CASSQGGQRFEQYF.

CDR3 amino acids: CASSSRDRGTAFF. The CDR3, as DNA: TGTGCCAGCAGTTCCCGGGACAGGGGAACAGCTTTCTTT. The V and J genes are TRBV27 and TRBJ1-1; 10 bases map to TRBD1. Germline loops: CDR1 MNHEY, CDR2 SMNVEV (reference sequence). With V trimmed by 4 bases and J by 10 bases, 6 bases remained unmatched. The CDR3 is 13 residues long.

The V and J genes are TRBV7-8 and TRBJ2-3; possibly TRBD2 for D (5 bases). Germline V gene data show CDR1 as SGHVS and CDR2 as FQNEAQ. This CDR3 is 16 amino acids long. The V gene lost 4 bases and the J gene lost 4 bases, with 18 bases spanning the gap. Here the CDR3 DNA reads TGTGCCAGCAGCTCCCGGGAACAGAATACAGCAGATACGCAGTATTTT. Amino acid sequence: CASSSREQNTADTQYF.

This chain connects TRBV13 to TRBJ2-3; TRBD2 aligns across 8 bases. Unmatched junction bases numbered 14, after V lost 3 bases and J lost 3 bases. In germline, CDR1 is PRHDT, CDR2 FYEKMQ (reference sequence). The CDR3 is made up of 18 amino acids. CDR3 sequence (DNA): TGTGCCAGCAGCTTTACCTCTCCAGCGGGAGAGTTAACAGATACGCAGTATTTT. It yields the protein CASSFTSPAGELTDTQYF.

The gene calls are TRBV18 and TRBJ2-1, with 9 bases fitting TRBD1. Germline V gene data show CDR1 as KGHSH and CDR2 as LQKENI. With V trimmed by 0 bases and J by 7 bases, 4 bases remained unmatched. This CDR3 comprises 15 residues. The CDR3 coding sequence is TGTGCCAGCTCACCACCGGGACAGGGTAAAAATGAGCAGTTCTTC. Translated, it gives CASSPPGQGKNEQFF.

The V and J genes are TRBV13 and TRBJ2-1; TRBD2 aligns across 10 bases. The CDR3 runs 18 residues. Germline CDR1 is PRHDT and CDR2 is FYEKMQ (reference sequence). Germline trimming cut 4 bases from V and 9 bases from J; bases unmatched to any gene: 18. CDR3 amino acids: CASSSIPAAASGSGEQFF. The CDR3 DNA sequence: TGTGCCAGCAGCTCGATCCCCGCCGCGGCTAGCGGGAGCGGTGAGCAGTTCTTC.

J is TRBJ1-1 and V is TRBV5-8, with D perhaps matching TRBD1 (5 bases). This CDR3 comprises 15 residues. Germline CDR1 is SGHTS and CDR2 is YDEGEE. V was shortened by 4 bases and J by 1 base, with 14 bases between the two germline ends. The CDR3 region has the DNA TGTGCCAGCAGCCCATATGGGGGGACGAACACTGAAGCTTTCTTT. Protein product: CASSPYGGTNTEAFF.

The J gene is TRBJ2-6, the V gene TRBV5-1; tentative D call: TRBD2 (5 bases). Germline V CDR1 and CDR2: SGHRS, YFSETQ. V lost 4 bases to trimming and J lost 8 bases, with 16 bases between them. The CDR3 is 15 amino acids. The CDR3 protein is CASSREDHDPNVLTF. The CDR3 coding sequence is TGCGCCAGCAGCCGGGAAGACCATGATCCCAACGTCCTGACTTTC.

The table lists this clone with a few counts. V gene TRBV19 combines with J gene TRBJ2-4; 9 bases match TRBD1. Trimming cost V 6 bases and J 8 bases; bases outside gene matches: 5. Germline lookup yields CDR1 LNHDA and CDR2 SQIVND (reference sequence). This CDR3 is built from 13 residues. This CDR3 is CASSGTGRDIQYF. DNA for the CDR3: TGTGCCAGTAGCGGGACAGGGCGGGACATTCAGTACTTC. Looking up the rest from reference TRBV19 and TRBJ2-4 gives the full variable domain: DGGITQSPKYLFRKEGQNVTLSCEQNLNHDAMYWYRQDPGQGLRLIYYSQIVNDFQKGDIAEGYSVSREKKESFPLTVTSAQKNPTAFYLCASSGTGRDIQYFGAGTRLSVL.

Comments on this clone: Other nucleotide sequences from this sample produce the same CDR3. The chain has TRBV27 and TRBJ1-5; TRBD1 matches 12 bases. This CDR3 is built from 15 residues. V shed 5 bases, J shed 5 bases, and the junction held 4 bases outside the gene matches. Germline V gene sequence: CDR1 MNHEY, CDR2 SMNVEV (reference sequence). The CDR3: CASSPGTGGYQPQHF. CDR3 coding DNA: TGTGCCAGCAGTCCAGGGACAGGGGGCTATCAGCCCCAGCATTTT.

Worth noting for this clone: This specimen includes other DNA sequences encoding the same CDR3. The rearrangement joins TRBV27 to TRBJ1-5; D gene uncertain. The V end was cut by 1 base, the J end by 3 bases, with 7 bases between. This CDR3 is built from 14 residues. The germline V gene encodes CDR1 MNHEY and CDR2 SMNVEV (reference sequence). CDR3 DNA sequence: TGTGCCAGCAGTTTATTAGGGCCCAATCAGCCCCAGCATTTT. This encodes CASSLLGPNQPQHF.

This rearrangement joins TRBV9 to TRBJ2-3, with D possibly being TRBD2 (6 bases). Germline CDR1 reads SGDLS; CDR2 reads YYNGEE. The V gene lost 6 bases and the J gene lost 6 bases, with 20 bases spanning the gap. The CDR3 sequence is 15 residues long. The CDR3 DNA is TGTGCCAGCACCCTCTCCAGCTTTGGGGGGGATACGCAGTATTTT. Its translation is CASTLSSFGGDTQYF. The full variable domain, rest sourced from reference TRBV9 and TRBJ2-3, is DSGVTQTPKHLITATGQRVTLRCSPRSGDLSVYWYQQSLDQGLQFLIQYYNGEERAKGNILERFSAQQFPDLHSELNLSSLELGDSALYFCASTLSSFGGDTQYFGPGTRLTVL.

The chain combines TRBV7-9 with TRBJ2-1; maybe TRBD2 (6 bases). Deletions cut 11 bases from V and 0 bases from J, with 11 bases between. Per the germline V gene, CDR1 is SEHNR and CDR2 is FQNEAQ (reference sequence). The CDR3 loop spans 13 amino acids. The chain's CDR3 is CASGSGSYNEQFF. CDR3 bases: TGTGCCTCGGGTAGCGGCTCCTACAATGAGCAGTTCTTC.

CDR3 protein: CASSWEPTGYTF. The CDR3 DNA reads as TGTGCCAGCAGTTGGGAGCCCACGGGCTACACCTTC. The J gene is TRBJ1-2, the V gene TRBV28; D is unresolved. The V gene lost 4 bases and the J gene lost 8 bases, with 11 bases spanning the gap. Looked up from germline, CDR1 is MDHEN and CDR2 is SYDVKM. The CDR3 sequence is 12 residues long.

The chain has TRBV27 and TRBJ2-7; D may be TRBD2 (5 bases). The CDR3 spans 15 residues. Trimming shortened V by 7 bases and J by 6 bases, and 22 bases separated the two germline ends. In germline, CDR1 is MNHEY, CDR2 SMNVEV (reference sequence). The chain's CDR3 is CASTTRGQVSREQYF. The DNA of the CDR3 is TGTGCCAGCACCACCCGCGGGCAGGTTAGTCGCGAGCAGTACTTC.

The chain joins TRBV6-5 to TRBJ1-5, with D hard to call. Germline values: CDR1 MNHEY, CDR2 SVGAGI. V lost 5 bases and J 0 bases, leaving 11 bases between the germline ends. This CDR3 contains 15 residues. The CDR3 DNA is TGTGCCAGCAGTACGAGTCAGGATAGCAATCAGCCCCAGCATTTT. This translates into CASSTSQDSNQPQHF.

CDR3 sequence: CASSKLFKYEQYF. CDR3 in DNA: TGCGCCAGCAGCAAGTTGTTTAAGTACGAGCAGTACTTC. The V and J genes are TRBV4-1 and TRBJ2-7, with unresolved D. V lost 5 bases and J 4 bases, leaving 12 bases between the germline ends. Germline lookup yields CDR1 MGHRA and CDR2 YSYEKL. This CDR3 contains 13 residues.

The gene calls are TRBV11-2 and TRBJ2-7, with D unclear. Germline V gene data show CDR1 as SGHAT and CDR2 as FQNNGV. The CDR3 has 13 amino acids. The germline V and J ends were trimmed by 0 bases and 6 bases, with 9 bases remaining between them. CDR3: CASSLDLGSEQYF. The CDR3 DNA follows: TGTGCCAGCAGCTTAGATCTTGGCTCCGAGCAGTACTTC.

The V and J genes are TRBV5-5 and TRBJ1-2, with D tentatively TRBD1 (6 bases). Looked up from germline, CDR1 is SGHKS and CDR2 is YYEKEE (reference sequence). The CDR3 contains 13 residues. V lost 0 bases, J lost 3 bases, and 6 bases lay in between. The chain's CDR3 is CASSLGTDYGYTF. CDR3 in DNA: TGTGCCAGCAGCTTGGGGACAGACTATGGCTACACCTTC.

Notes on this clone: This same CDR3 is encoded by further DNA sequences in the sample. The gene calls are TRBV9 and TRBJ1-4; D is ambiguous. Germline loops: CDR1 SGDLS, CDR2 YYNGEE. This CDR3 comprises 14 residues. Between the trimmed V and J ends, which lost 0 bases and 0 bases, there was a span of 3 bases. The CDR3, as DNA: TGTGCCAGCAGCGTAGGGTCAACTAATGAAAAACTGTTTTTT. It codes for CASSVGSTNEKLFF.

V usage is TRBV27 and J usage is TRBJ1-1; the D gene is possibly TRBD1 (5 bases). This CDR3 region has 15 residues. Per the germline V gene, CDR1 is MNHEY and CDR2 is SMNVEV (reference sequence). V shed 5 bases and J shed 5 bases, with 18 bases lying between them. The CDR3 loop reads CASSPARDWETEAFF. CDR3 coding DNA: TGTGCCAGCAGTCCCGCCAGGGATTGGGAAACTGAAGCTTTCTTT.